The 14 T cell receptor beta chains below come from one sample, sequenced in a study of T cell responses to AZD1222 COVID-19 vaccine (dated by TCRdb to the early 2020s). The intended sense of this specimen's time point label: baseline before first vaccination. Libraries were constructed by the immunoSEQ multiplex PCR assay. TCRdb took this table from immuneACCESS and kept in-frame rearrangements with V and J called. Such tables lack part of the clones; where checked against another copy, unresolved V genes explain under half of the gap, and the rest is unexplained. The table for this sample lists around 110,000 clones; around nine tenths of them were counted only once. The top ten constitute approximately 9.6% of the sample. The sequences come from peripheral blood, collected on day 0 of AZD1222 vaccination. These receptors all come from an adult in good health.

V and J are TRBV4-2 and TRBJ1-2; a possible D gene is TRBD1 (5 bases). CDR1 LGHNA and CDR2 YNFKEQ come from the germline V gene. The CDR3 has 17 amino acids. V dropped 0 bases and J dropped 0 bases, with 14 bases sitting between them. CDR3 sequence: CASSQDPEGPSNYGYTF. In DNA form, the CDR3 reads TGTGCCAGCAGCCAAGATCCGGAGGGGCCCTCTAACTATGGCTACACCTTC.

V is TRBV15 and J is TRBJ2-1; the D is unclear. The CDR3 has 15 residues. Per germline, CDR1 LNHNV and CDR2 YYDKDF (reference sequence). Trimming pared 3 bases from V and 6 bases from J, leaving 15 bases between. CDR3 amino acids: CATSSRTGRTNEQFF. Written as DNA, the CDR3 is TGTGCCACCAGCAGTCGAACTGGACGAACCAATGAGCAGTTCTTC.

V gene TRBV18 combines with J gene TRBJ1-1; no definite D call. With 2 bases removed from V and 0 bases from J, the gap between germline ends came to 13 bases. The CDR3 sequence is 16 residues long. Germline CDR1 and CDR2: KGHSH and LQKENI. In nucleotides, the CDR3 is TGTGCCAGCTCACCAGCGACCGTCCAAATGAACACTGAAGCTTTCTTT. Translating gives CASSPATVQMNTEAFF.

The CDR3 nucleotides are TGTGCCAGCAGTTACGCTCGGCCCGGGACAGGTAACGAGCAGTACTTC. Translated, it gives CASSYARPGTGNEQYF. The V and J genes are TRBV6-2 or TRBV6-3 and TRBJ2-7, with 8 bases identical to TRBD1. Germline assignment: CDR1 MNHEY and CDR2 SVGEGT. The CDR3 runs 16 residues. With 2 bases clipped from V and 5 bases from J, the junction kept 11 bases outside the gene matches.

This chain links TRBV7-2 with TRBJ2-7; weak D call: TRBD2 (6 bases). Deletions cut 3 bases from V and 1 base from J, with 10 bases between. Per the germline V gene, CDR1 is SGHTA and CDR2 is FQGNSA. This CDR3 has 14 amino acids. The CDR3 sequence: CASSFGGASYEQYF. The CDR3 coding sequence is TGTGCCAGCAGCTTTGGCGGGGCGTCCTACGAGCAGTACTTC.

The rearrangement links TRBV7-9 to TRBJ1-1; D unresolved. Trimming cost V 2 bases and J 7 bases, with 11 bases left between them. This CDR3 contains 13 residues. Germline V gene sequence: CDR1 SEHNR, CDR2 FQNEAQ (reference sequence). CDR3 protein: CASSLMSRGEAFF. CDR3 in DNA: TGTGCCAGCAGCTTAATGTCGAGAGGTGAAGCTTTCTTT.

The chain has TRBV5-6 and TRBJ2-3; D perhaps matches TRBD1 (6 bases). This CDR3 is built from 15 residues. V shed 0 bases and J shed 2 bases, with 10 bases lying between them. Germline values: CDR1 SGHDT, CDR2 YYEEEE. The CDR3 DNA reads TGTGCCAGCAGCTTGGCCGACAGGCCCACAGATACGCAGTATTTT. Amino acid sequence: CASSLADRPTDTQYF.

V and J are TRBV2 and TRBJ1-2; 7 bases match TRBD1. The CDR3 runs 15 residues. CDR1 SNHLY and CDR2 FYNNEI come from the germline V gene. With 7 bases clipped from V and 3 bases from J, the junction kept 11 bases outside the gene matches. Here the CDR3 reads CASKVAGGSDYGYTF. The CDR3 bases are TGTGCCAGCAAAGTGGCAGGGGGATCCGACTATGGCTACACCTTC.

The chain carries TRBV6-5 and TRBJ2-3; TRBD1 aligns across 11 bases. The CDR3 is made up of 15 amino acids. CDR1 MNHEY and CDR2 SVGAGI come from the germline V gene. The ends lost 5 bases at V and 7 bases at J; junction bases unmatched: 8. DNA for the CDR3: TGTGCCAGCAGTACAGGACAGGGGGCGATTTATACGCAGTATTTT. This codes for CASSTGQGAIYTQYF.

The chain carries TRBV6-5 and TRBJ1-6, with D unclear. The CDR3 loop spans 14 amino acids. Germline-derived CDR1 and CDR2 are MNHEY and SVGAGI. Trimming removed 5 bases from V and 10 bases from J, with 15 bases in between. CDR3 loop: CASSTRTAGSPLHF. The CDR3 DNA sequence: TGTGCCAGCAGTACCCGGACGGCGGGCTCACCCCTCCACTTT.

The V call is TRBV6-5, the J call TRBJ1-5; D unresolved. The V end lost 8 bases, the J end lost 5 bases, and 13 bases lay between the germline ends. The CDR3 contains 13 residues. Germline values: CDR1 MNHEY, CDR2 SVGAGI. The CDR3 DNA sequence: TGTGCCAGCGAGAACCACTCATATCAGCCCCAGCATTTT. This translates into CASENHSYQPQHF.

The chain uses TRBV7-2 and TRBJ1-2; tentative D call: TRBD1 (6 bases). The V gene's germline CDR1 is SGHTA and CDR2 FQGNSA. Trimming removed 1 base from V and 8 bases from J, with 8 bases in between. The CDR3 has 12 amino acids. The CDR3 loop reads CASSLDRDGYTF. CDR3 coding DNA: TGTGCCAGCAGCTTAGACAGGGACGGCTACACCTTC.

V is TRBV2 and J is TRBJ2-1, with a tentative D call TRBD2 (6 bases). Trimming removed 4 bases at V and 3 bases at J, with 10 bases between. This CDR3 contains 14 residues. Germline loops: CDR1 SNHLY, CDR2 FYNNEI. CDR3 region: CASSAGRNYNEQFF. Written as DNA, the CDR3 is TGTGCCAGCAGTGCAGGGAGGAACTACAATGAGCAGTTCTTC. Using reference TRBV2 and TRBJ2-1 for the parts outside the CDR3, the full variable domain is EPEVTQTPSHQVTQMGQEVILRCVPISNHLYFYWYRQILGQKVEFLVSFYNNEISEKSEIFDDQFSVERPDGSNFTLKIRSTKLEDSAMYFCASSAGRNYNEQFFGPGTRLTVL.

This chain links TRBV27 with TRBJ2-1, with 9 positions matching TRBD1. The germline gives CDR1 MNHEY, CDR2 SMNVEV (reference sequence). This CDR3 has 13 amino acids. The ends lost 6 bases at V and 7 bases at J; junction bases unmatched: 4. The CDR3 loop reads CASRGQGENEQFF. The CDR3 bases are TGTGCCAGCAGGGGACAGGGTGAAAATGAGCAGTTCTTC.